What follows are 14 T cell receptor beta chains derived from one specimen sequenced in a study of T cell changes during pregnancy in multiple sclerosis. The protocol was immunoSEQ multiplex PCR, while the TCRdb copy is restricted to in-frame clones and leaves out a portion. Of about 59,000 clones listed, about 90% are singletons. The input for sequencing was peripheral blood, taken in the third trimester of pregnancy. The receptors stem from a female donor in good health, enrolled as a control in a pregnancy study.

This rearrangement joins TRBV7-9 to TRBJ2-3; 9 bases are shared with TRBD2. The V segment lost 5 bases and the J segment 5 bases; nucleotides outside the gene matches: 11. CDR1 is SEHNR, CDR2 FQNEAQ, per germline (reference sequence). The CDR3 totals 16 residues. CDR3 DNA sequence: TGTGCCAGCAGCAGAGGACTAGCGACATCTGGAGATACGCAGTATTTT. Its translation: CASSRGLATSGDTQYF.

The chain employs TRBV7-3 and TRBJ2-2; TRBD1 agrees at 12 bases. Germline CDR1 SGHTA, CDR2 FQGTGA. With V trimmed by 5 bases and J by 8 bases, 9 bases remained unmatched. The CDR3 spans 16 residues. CDR3 amino acids: CASSRGDRGRSGELFF. The DNA of the CDR3 is TGTGCCAGCAGCCGAGGGGACAGGGGGCGATCGGGGGAGCTGTTTTTT.

The V and J genes are TRBV25-1 and TRBJ1-6; possibly TRBD1 for D (5 bases). The CDR3 is 14 residues long. Per germline, CDR1 MGHDK and CDR2 SYGVNS. Trimming removed 6 bases at V and 5 bases at J, with 11 bases between. The CDR3 nucleotides read TGTGCCAGCAGATCAGCAGGGCATAATTCACCCCTCCACTTT. It yields the protein CASRSAGHNSPLHF.

This clone was observed a handful of times. The chain combines TRBV2 with TRBJ2-7; TRBD2 is a possible D gene (6 bases). The germline CDR1 and CDR2 sequences are SNHLY and FYNNEI. The CDR3 loop spans 14 amino acids. Deletions cut 5 bases from V and 0 bases from J, with 11 bases between. CDR3 DNA: TGTGCCAGCAGTCTTGCGGGAACCTCCTACGAGCAGTACTTC. This translates into CASSLAGTSYEQYF.

The chain has TRBV6-1 and TRBJ1-1; TRBD1 matches at 8 bases. CDR3 size: 15 residues. V shed 6 bases and J 1 base; nucleotides not matched to a gene: 7. CDR1 and CDR2 from the germline V gene are MNHNS and SASEGT. Here the CDR3 reads CASRSRGTGNTEAFF. The CDR3 DNA follows: TGTGCCAGCAGATCGAGGGGGACAGGGAACACTGAAGCTTTCTTT.

This chain joins TRBV7-2 and TRBJ1-2; maybe TRBD1 (5 bases). The CDR3 has 14 residues. The V end lost 5 bases, the J end lost 0 bases, and 10 bases lay between the germline ends. From germline, CDR1 is SGHTA and CDR2 FQGNSA. CDR3 bases: TGTGCCAGCAGCGTGGACACGGCTAACTATGGCTACACCTTC. Translating it yields CASSVDTANYGYTF.

This clone was seen just once. The V call is TRBV11-3, the J call TRBJ2-7; a possible D gene is TRBD1 (5 bases). Germline loops: CDR1 SGHNT, CDR2 YENEEA. V dropped 0 bases and J dropped 4 bases, with 7 bases sitting between them. The CDR3 consists of 13 residues. The CDR3 DNA sequence: TGTGCCAGCAGCTTAGAAAACAGGTACGAGCAGTACTTC. It encodes CASSLENRYEQYF.

As DNA, the CDR3 is TGTGCCAGCAGCTTAGCGTGGGCCGGCCAGGGTCTAGGAGATACGCAGTATTTT. Residues: CASSLAWAGQGLGDTQYF. This rearrangement joins TRBV7-8 to TRBJ2-3, with D perhaps matching TRBD1 (5 bases). The CDR3 runs 18 residues. The germline gives CDR1 SGHVS, CDR2 FQNEAQ. V lost 0 bases to trimming and J lost 5 bases, with 21 bases between them.

This chain joins TRBV11-1 and TRBJ2-7; 10 bases match TRBD2. The V gene's germline CDR1 is SGHAT and CDR2 FQDESV (reference sequence). The CDR3 totals 18 residues. V shed 4 bases and J 7 bases; nucleotides not matched to a gene: 19. The CDR3 here is CASSSRNPAGGPSGEQYF. CDR3 nucleotide sequence: TGTGCCAGCAGCTCACGTAACCCAGCGGGAGGGCCATCGGGGGAGCAGTACTTC.

As DNA, the CDR3 is TGTGCCAGCAGTGAAAGGCTAGCGGGGGGAGAGCAGTTCTTC. Protein sequence: CASSERLAGGEQFF. The chain is built from TRBV2 and TRBJ2-1; 11 bases are shared with TRBD2. With 2 bases clipped from V and 10 bases from J, the junction kept 4 bases outside the gene matches. Germline CDR1 is SNHLY and CDR2 is FYNNEI. The CDR3 loop spans 14 amino acids.

This clone has only one observation. This sequence joins TRBV7-3 and TRBJ1-2; 9 bases fit TRBD1. The ends lost 6 bases at V and 2 bases at J; junction bases unmatched: 4. The CDR3 contains 14 residues. Germline CDR1 and CDR2: SGHTA and FQGTGA. This CDR3 reads CASSGGQGNYGYTF. The DNA of the CDR3 is TGTGCCAGCAGTGGGGGACAGGGAAACTATGGCTACACCTTC.

The rearrangement links TRBV28 to TRBJ2-2; 9 bases align to TRBD1. Germline assignment: CDR1 MDHEN and CDR2 SYDVKM. Germline trimming cut 4 bases from V and 6 bases from J; bases unmatched to any gene: 9. The CDR3 sequence is 16 residues long. CDR3: CASSWDRDRRAGELFF. CDR3 in DNA: TGTGCCAGCAGTTGGGACAGGGACCGTAGGGCCGGGGAGCTGTTTTTT.

V is TRBV7-2 and J is TRBJ1-2, with D perhaps matching TRBD1 (5 bases). This CDR3 is 15 amino acids long. Trimming took off 5 bases at V and 4 bases at J, with 17 bases between the two ends. Germline V gene data show CDR1 as SGHTA and CDR2 as FQGNSA. The CDR3 nucleotides read TGTGCCAGCAGCCCCTCCGGGGGGGGGAGCTATGGCTACACCTTC. Translation: CASSPSGGGSYGYTF.

The chain combines TRBV27 with TRBJ2-5; 13 nucleotides match TRBD2. Trimming at V came to 7 bases and at J to 5 bases, leaving 10 bases not matched to a gene. This CDR3 comprises 16 residues. The V gene's germline CDR1 is MNHEY and CDR2 SMNVEV (reference sequence). Here the CDR3 DNA reads TGTGCCAGCACCCCGGGACTAGCGGGAATTGGCGAGACCCAGTACTTC. Translation: CASTPGLAGIGETQYF.